A single sample is the source of the 2 T cell receptor beta chains below, sequenced in a study of T cells in Graves' hyperthyroidism and ophthalmopathy. TCR beta CDR3 sequences were amplified from RNA transcripts. TCR CDR3 underwent first-round RT-PCR with the HTBI primer set. From the multiplex PCR reads, TCRdb called clonotypes with MiXCR, one entry per CDR3 protein. The repertoire includes about 600,000 distinct CDR3 sequences, roughly a sixth of them detected once, and about 3.5% sits in the top ten. Sequencing was performed on blood. These receptors all come from a woman aged 40 to 49 with Graves' ophthalmopathy.

The V call is TRBV2, the J call TRBJ1-5; no clear D. V lost 5 bases and J 5 bases, leaving 13 bases between the germline ends. The CDR3 is 14 residues long. From germline, CDR1 is SNHLY and CDR2 FYNNEI. CDR3 loop: CASSTPDWDQPQHF. The CDR3 coding sequence is TGTGCCAGCAGTACCCCGGACTGGGATCAGCCCCAGCATTTT. Using reference TRBV2 and TRBJ1-5 for the parts outside the CDR3, the full variable domain is EPEVTQTPSHQVTQMGQEVILRCVPISNHLYFYWYRQILGQKVEFLVSFYNNEISEKSEIFDDQFSVERPDGSNFTLKIRSTKLEDSAMYFCASSTPDWDQPQHFGDGTRLSIL.

The rearrangement links TRBV29-1 to TRBJ2-2; maybe TRBD1 (5 bases). This CDR3 contains 12 residues. Germline assignment: CDR1 SQVTM and CDR2 ANQGSEA. Between the trimmed V and J ends, which lost 7 bases and 4 bases, there was a span of 10 bases. The CDR3 bases are TGCAGCGCAAGAACAGGCACCGGGGAGCTGTTTTTT. Its protein product is CSARTGTGELFF.